These T cell receptor beta chains were read from a single sample in a study of T cells in Graves' hyperthyroidism and ophthalmopathy. One entry per CDR3 protein results from TCRdb running MiXCR on the multiplex PCR reads. The top ten clones hold 45% to 50% of a sample with 300,000 to 350,000 distinct CDR3 sequences, around a sixth of them seen once. Sequenced sample: blood. These receptors were collected from a woman in her fifties or sixties with Graves' hyperthyroidism. Each CDR3 is given with its conserved first and last residue. A D gene is named only where the DNA matches it firmly. Clone size, where shown, is once, few, many, or a class for clones that have expanded.

CDR3 | DNA | D | V | size | J
CSASPASGRTGDTQYF | TGCAGTGCTAGCCCAGCTTCCGGGAGGACAGGAGATACGCAGTATTTT | - | TRBV20-1 | many | TRBJ2-3
CASSAPGTGFFGDSPLHF | TGTGCCAGCAGTGCCCCCGGGACAGGGTTTTTTGGGGATTCACCCCTCCACTTT | TRBD1 | TRBV6-2/TRBV6-3 | - | TRBJ1-6
CASSYGTGGVLEQYF | TGTGCCAGCAGTTATGGGACAGGGGGCGTTCTCGAGCAGTACTTC | TRBD1 | TRBV6-5 | many | TRBJ2-7
CASSPGPGREQFF | TGTGCTAGCAGCCCGGGACCCGGCAGGGAGCAGTTCTTC | - | TRBV7-7 | - | TRBJ2-1
CASSSGGRNEQYF | TGTGCCAGCAGTTCAGGGGGCAGGAACGAGCAGTACTTC | TRBD1 | TRBV28 | many | TRBJ2-7
CSARTSGRARWNEQFF | TGCAGTGCTAGGACTAGCGGGAGGGCCCGTTGGAATGAGCAGTTCTTC | TRBD2 | TRBV20-1 | many | TRBJ2-1
CASSPDWGDQITDTQYF | TGTGCCAGCAGTCCCGATTGGGGGGACCAGATCACAGATACGCAGTATTTT | - | TRBV2 | many | TRBJ2-3
CASSAGGYTEAFF | TGTGCCAGCAGTGCAGGGGGGTACACTGAAGCTTTCTTT | TRBD1 | TRBV27 | few | TRBJ1-1
CAWSTIAGEKLFF | TGTGCCTGGAGTACCATAGCAGGGGAAAAACTGTTTTTT | - | TRBV30 | - | TRBJ1-4
CSARPGTAVNQPQHF | TGCAGTGCTAGACCCGGGACAGCAGTAAATCAGCCCCAGCATTTT | TRBD1 | TRBV20-1 | - | TRBJ1-5
CASSLGQGEAFF | TGTGCCAGCAGCCTGGGTCAGGGAGAAGCTTTCTTT | - | TRBV3-1 | many | TRBJ1-1
CASSVAQNYGYTF | TGTGCCAGCAGCGTAGCACAGAACTATGGCTACACCTTC | - | TRBV9 | few | TRBJ1-2
CASTLGATGELFF | TGCGCCAGCACCCTCGGCGCCACCGGGGAGCTGTTTTTT | - | TRBV5-1 | - | TRBJ2-2
CAGQGAFNQPQHF | TGTGCCGGACAGGGGGCTTTCAATCAGCCCCAGCATTTT | TRBD1 | TRBV6-1 | many | TRBJ1-5
CASSWTSGGYNEQFF | TGTGCCAGCAGCTGGACTAGCGGGGGGTATAATGAGCAGTTCTTC | TRBD2 | TRBV5-5 | many | TRBJ2-1
CASRNEGFPRGYTF | TGTGCCAGCCGCAACGAGGGCTTCCCCCGGGGCTACACCTTC | - | TRBV28 | many | TRBJ1-2
CASSLSPTGNYGYTF | TGTGCCAGCAGCCTGAGTCCGACAGGGAACTATGGCTACACCTTC | TRBD1 | TRBV6-4 | - | TRBJ1-2
CASSELGITSNEKLFF | TGTGCCAGCAGTGAATTGGGGATAACCTCTAATGAAAAACTGTTTTTT | - | TRBV6-1 | - | TRBJ1-4
CASSSPVGRLYNEQFF | TGTGCCAGCAGTTCCCCTGTCGGGCGGTTATACAATGAGCAGTTCTTC | - | TRBV7-2 | many | TRBJ2-1
CAISDGQGVNDEQYF | TGTGCCATCAGCGATGGACAGGGGGTAAACGATGAGCAGTACTTC | TRBD1 | TRBV10-3 | - | TRBJ2-7
CASSRAEGAYEQYF | TGTGCCAGCAGCCGAGCAGAGGGGGCCTACGAGCAGTACTTC | - | TRBV11-1 | - | TRBJ2-7
CASSLGRQRGTDTQYF | TGTGCCAGCAGCTTAGGTCGACAGAGAGGCACAGATACGCAGTATTTT | - | TRBV7-6 | few | TRBJ2-3
CATRDSGANVLTF | TGTGCCACCCGGGACAGCGGGGCCAACGTCCTGACTTTC | TRBD1 | TRBV11-2 | few | TRBJ2-6
CARPPALAGSTDTQYF | TGCGCCCGCCCCCCCGCACTAGCGGGAAGCACAGATACGCAGTATTTT | TRBD2 | TRBV10-1 | few | TRBJ2-3
CATSGTLTGLQETQYF | TGTGCCACCAGCGGGACCCTGACGGGACTACAAGAGACCCAGTACTTC | TRBD2 | TRBV15 | - | TRBJ2-5
CASSLWAEAVAGFYEQYF | TGTGCCAGCAGTTTATGGGCTGAGGCGGTAGCGGGCTTCTACGAGCAGTACTTC | TRBD2 | TRBV28 | many | TRBJ2-7
CSARGGTDFTGSNQPQHF | TGCAGTGCTAGAGGGGGGACAGATTTTACGGGAAGCAATCAGCCCCAGCATTTT | TRBD1 | TRBV20-1 | - | TRBJ1-5
CSARVAGTPSTDTQYF | TGCAGTGCTAGAGTGGCCGGGACTCCATCCACAGATACGCAGTATTTT | - | TRBV20-1 | many | TRBJ2-3
CASSRGLRREGSLEQYF | TGCGCCAGCAGCCGTGGTCTACGGCGGGAGGGCTCCCTCGAGCAGTACTTC | TRBD2 | TRBV4-1 | few | TRBJ2-7
CSVFHLETQYF | TGCAGCGTTTTCCACTTAGAAACGCAGTATTTT | - | TRBV29-1 | - | TRBJ2-3
CATSRYQDRDYNEQFF | TGTGCCACCAGCAGATACCAGGACAGGGATTACAATGAGCAGTTCTTC | TRBD1 | TRBV15 | - | TRBJ2-1
CASSSGGGSYNEQFF | TGTGCCAGCAGTTCCGGGGGGGGGTCCTACAATGAGCAGTTCTTC | TRBD2 | TRBV7-2 | many | TRBJ2-1
CASSFVGTEAFF | TGTGCCAGCAGCTTCGTGGGGACTGAAGCTTTCTTT | - | TRBV5-6 | many | TRBJ1-1
CSAPTDRRSAGLLDEQFF | TGCAGTGCGCCTACGGACCGGCGTTCGGCGGGGTTACTAGATGAGCAGTTCTTC | - | TRBV20-1 | many | TRBJ2-1
CASSYSGTQNTGELFF | TGTGCCAGCAGTTATTCCGGGACTCAGAACACCGGGGAGCTGTTTTTT | - | TRBV7-9 | - | TRBJ2-2
CASSLSMGNTIYF | TGTGCCAGCAGCCTATCGATGGGAAACACCATATATTTT | - | TRBV7-9 | once | TRBJ1-3
CASSPAGLANYGYTF | TGTGCCAGCAGCCCCGCGGGGCTTGCTAACTATGGCTACACCTTC | - | TRBV9 | - | TRBJ1-2
CASSLLGGGNEQFF | TGTGCCAGCAGCTTATTAGGGGGAGGGAATGAGCAGTTCTTC | - | TRBV7-3 | - | TRBJ2-1
CASSSTSGGLETQYF | TGTGCCAGCAGTTCGACTAGCGGGGGGTTAGAGACCCAGTACTTC | TRBD2 | TRBV6-2/TRBV6-3 | - | TRBJ2-5